This entry concerns a single T cell receptor (beta chain). Its antigen is as yet unknown. Germline V lookup: CDR1 LGHNA, CDR2 YSLEER. Trimming cost V 0 bases and J 0 bases, with 8 bases left between them. The CDR3 totals 15 residues. This sample was included in a study of T cells after yellow fever vaccination. Study-level results: Reappearing after the booster were most of the clones from primary vaccination (about 96% CD4, 88% CD8).

5'RACE template switching added a universal primer site and UMIs to TCR cDNA. A single record per CDR3 protein comes from TCRdb applying MiXCR to the 5' RACE reads. The data hold some 350,000 distinct CDR3 sequences, with approximately 3.9% observed a single time. This sequence was found in a young man who received the YFV17D yellow fever vaccine. The V and J genes are TRBV4-3 and TRBJ1-1; the D gene is possibly TRBD1 (5 bases). The specimen comprised PBMCs, sampled 5 days after the yellow fever booster vaccination. The CDR3 DNA is TGCGCCAGCAGCCAAGATAACAGGCTGAACACTGAAGCTTTCTTT. This sequence encodes CASSQDNRLNTEAFF.